This T cell receptor (beta chain) emerged from a study of cytomegalovirus exposure and HLA in healthy donors. On the study more broadly: In a previous analysis, around 110 million unique TCR beta sequences were found from 150 million to 200 million T cells.

Whole-study findings and limits: In a later analysis, productive TCRs from donors in an Asian-associated ancestry cluster reportedly carried fewer N-insertions than the cohort mean.

Germline lookup yields CDR1 GTSNPN and CDR2 SVGIG (reference sequence). The CDR3 extends over 17 amino acids. Trimming took 2 bases from V and 5 from J; bases not matched to a gene: 10. Worth noting for this clone: Its target is not known.

13 Jbeta primers and 60 Vbeta primers were used for the PCR. Profiled with immunoSEQ multiplex PCR; TCRdb holds only in-frame clones, not every one. This table holds over 130,000 clones, 70% to 85% found once. Donors had nominal health at sampling but likely had unrecorded immune exposures. The chain uses TRBV30 and TRBJ2-3, with 13 bases identical to TRBD2. The specimen was PBMCs. This TCR was recovered from a man in his forties or fifties in good health and CMV-seronegative. The DNA for the CDR3 is TGTGCCTGGAGTACGGCAAGGACTAGCGGGGGCCGAGATACGCAGTATTTT. This codes for CAWSTARTSGGRDTQYF.